This TCR beta chain comes out of a study of OX40 agonist ivuxolimab in advanced cancers. Concerning the study at large: The costimulatory receptor OX40 (CD134) was targeted by ivuxolimab, a fully human IgG2 agonistic monoclonal antibody. Intravenous ivuxolimab was administered to patients every 2 weeks at six dose levels: 0.01, 0.1, 0.3, 1.5, 3 and 10 mg/kg. Of the 50 or so patients in dose escalation, about 20 had hepatocellular carcinoma, around 15 had melanoma, 9 had renal cell carcinoma and 9 had head and neck cancer. In the dose-escalation cohort, 82.7% of patients were male, and the mean age was approximately 55 years, with a range of about 23 to 90. Patients were allowed to have had prior anti-PD-1, anti-PD-L1 or anti-CTLA-4 therapy, and 40% of the dose-escalation patients had been treated with checkpoint inhibitors. Three dose-escalation patients achieved partial responses, one with hepatocellular carcinoma and two with cutaneous melanoma. The purpose of peripheral TCRbeta sequencing was to test whether ivuxolimab changed TCR sequence diversity and led to clonal T-cell expansion. The monotherapy dose-escalation portion (N of about 50 patients) of the phase I ivuxolimab trial is reported in the paper. What the authors observed across the whole study: After ivuxolimab, expanded clones were on average more numerous among CD8+ T cells than among CD4+ T cells. In the 0.1-3.0 mg/kg groups, partial responders had among the lowest normalized peripheral clonal expansion, particularly in CD8+ T cells. At doses of 0.1 to 3.0 mg/kg, clonal expansion of both CD4+ and CD8+ blood T cells was observed from baseline to week 6. The antigen specificity of the clonally expanded peripheral T cells was not determined. Low levels of normalized T-cell clonal expansion were also shown by some nonresponding patients.

With respect to this clone: There is no known antigen for this receptor. Within one base of it there is no much larger clone, and no base qualities were kept.

Patients with a history of autoimmune disease or receiving systemic immunosuppression were excluded from the trial. Peripheral blood for TCR sequencing was collected from all dose cohorts at baseline, on cycle 4 day 1, and on cycle 7 day 1. The samples were taken from a phase I, first-in-human, multicenter, open-label dose-escalation trial of ivuxolimab. Adults with locally advanced or metastatic melanoma, renal cell, hepatocellular, or head and neck squamous cell carcinoma were enrolled in the trial. Before TCR sequencing, CD4+ T cells and CD8+ T cells were sorted from peripheral blood as separate populations. Genomic DNA was extracted from sorted cells for sequencing of the TCRbeta CDR3 region. The immunoSEQ Assay was used for sequencing of TCRbeta CDR3 regions. The table was pulled from immuneACCESS by TCRdb, which kept in-frame rearrangements only. Such tables lose some clones; where checked, under half of the loss comes from unresolved V genes, and the rest has no known cause. In all, the sample holds around 15,000 clones, and 70% to 85% of those were seen once. The ten largest account for roughly a third of the sample.

Here V drops 3 bases and J drops 1 base, and the junction holds 13 bases not matched to any gene. The CDR3 sequence holds 19 residues, the cysteine and phenylalanine included. Only the CDR3 DNA stays, 57 bases, in frame from base 1. CDR1 and CDR2, per the germline V gene (reference sequence), are LNHDA and SQIVND. This clonotype was sampled from an adult with an advanced solid tumor such as melanoma, head and neck, liver or kidney cancer. The material was CD4+ or CD8+ T cells sorted from blood, obtained in a trial of the OX40 agonist ivuxolimab. This chain joins TRBV19 to TRBJ2-5, with 11 central nucleotides matching TRBD2. The nucleotides read TGTGCCAGTAGTATCAACCGGCTAGCGGGAGGAGTGGGCCAAGAGACCCAGTACTTC. Translated, this is CASSINRLAGGVGQETQYF.